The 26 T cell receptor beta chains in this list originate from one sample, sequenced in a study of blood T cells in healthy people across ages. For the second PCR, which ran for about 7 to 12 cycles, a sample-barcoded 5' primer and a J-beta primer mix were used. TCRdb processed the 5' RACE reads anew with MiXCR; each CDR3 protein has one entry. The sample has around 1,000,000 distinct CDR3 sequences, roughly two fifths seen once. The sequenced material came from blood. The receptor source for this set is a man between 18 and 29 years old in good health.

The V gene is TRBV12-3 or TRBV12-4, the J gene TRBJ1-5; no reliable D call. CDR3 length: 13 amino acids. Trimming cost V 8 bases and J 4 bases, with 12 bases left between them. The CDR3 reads CASVRRKNQPQHF. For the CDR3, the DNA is TGTGCCAGCGTGAGGCGGAAAAATCAGCCCCAGCATTTT.

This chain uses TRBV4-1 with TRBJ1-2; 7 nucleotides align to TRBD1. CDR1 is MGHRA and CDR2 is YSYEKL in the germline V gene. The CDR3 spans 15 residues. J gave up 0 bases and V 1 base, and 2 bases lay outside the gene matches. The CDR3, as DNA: TGCGCCAGCAGCCAAGTTACAGGGGCTAACTATGGCTACACCTTC. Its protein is CASSQVTGANYGYTF.

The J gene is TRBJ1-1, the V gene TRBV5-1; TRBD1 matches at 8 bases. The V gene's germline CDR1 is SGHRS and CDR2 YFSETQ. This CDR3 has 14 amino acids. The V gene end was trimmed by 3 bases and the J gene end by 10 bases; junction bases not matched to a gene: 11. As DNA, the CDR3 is TGCGCCAGCAGCTATCGGACAGGGCTCCCGGCAGCTTTCTTT. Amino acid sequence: CASSYRTGLPAAFF.

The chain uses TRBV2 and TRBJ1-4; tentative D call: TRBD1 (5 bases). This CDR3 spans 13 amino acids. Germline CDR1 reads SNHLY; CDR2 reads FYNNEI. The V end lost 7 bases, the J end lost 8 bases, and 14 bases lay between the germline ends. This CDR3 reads CASIGQGKEKLFF. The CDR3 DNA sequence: TGTGCCAGCATCGGGCAGGGAAAAGAAAAACTGTTTTTT.

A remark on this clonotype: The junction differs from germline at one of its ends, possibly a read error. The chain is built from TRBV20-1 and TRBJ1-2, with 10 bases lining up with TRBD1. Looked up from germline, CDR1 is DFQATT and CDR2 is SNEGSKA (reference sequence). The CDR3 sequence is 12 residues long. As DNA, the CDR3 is TGCAGTGCTACGGACAGGGGGAGCGGCTGCACCTTC. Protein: CSATDRGSGCTF.

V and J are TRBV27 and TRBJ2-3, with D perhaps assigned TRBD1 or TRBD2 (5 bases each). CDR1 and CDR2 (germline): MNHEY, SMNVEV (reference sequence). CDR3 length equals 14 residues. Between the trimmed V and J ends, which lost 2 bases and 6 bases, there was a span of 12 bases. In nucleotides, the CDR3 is TGTGCCAGCAGTTTAGGGACGTCATGGGATACGCAGTATTTT. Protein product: CASSLGTSWDTQYF.

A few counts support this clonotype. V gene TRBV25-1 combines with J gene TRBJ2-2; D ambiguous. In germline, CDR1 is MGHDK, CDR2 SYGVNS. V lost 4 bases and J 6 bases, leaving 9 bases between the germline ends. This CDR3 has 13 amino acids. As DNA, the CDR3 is TGTGCCAGCAGTGTAGGACCCCCCGGGGAGCTGTTTTTT. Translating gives CASSVGPPGELFF.

CDR3 nucleotides: TGTGCCAGCAGTTTACATGCGAAGAGTAACTATGGCTACACCTTC. Residues: CASSLHAKSNYGYTF. J is TRBJ1-2 and V is TRBV12-3 or TRBV12-4, with D hard to call. The CDR3 loop spans 15 amino acids. V lost 2 bases and J lost 1, with 11 bases in between.

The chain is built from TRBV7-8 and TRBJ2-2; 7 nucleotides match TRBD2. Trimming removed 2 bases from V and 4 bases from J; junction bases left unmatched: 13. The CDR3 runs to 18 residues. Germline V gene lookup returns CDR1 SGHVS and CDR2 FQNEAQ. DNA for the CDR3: TGTGCCAGCAGCTTATTATTTGGGCTCCGGGGGGTCACCGGGGAGCTGTTTTTT. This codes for CASSLLFGLRGVTGELFF.

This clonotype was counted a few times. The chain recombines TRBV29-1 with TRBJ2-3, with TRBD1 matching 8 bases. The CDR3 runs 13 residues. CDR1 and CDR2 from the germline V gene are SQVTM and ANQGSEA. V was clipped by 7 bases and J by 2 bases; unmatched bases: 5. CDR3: CSADRENTDTQYF. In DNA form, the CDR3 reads TGCAGCGCGGACAGGGAAAACACAGATACGCAGTATTTT.

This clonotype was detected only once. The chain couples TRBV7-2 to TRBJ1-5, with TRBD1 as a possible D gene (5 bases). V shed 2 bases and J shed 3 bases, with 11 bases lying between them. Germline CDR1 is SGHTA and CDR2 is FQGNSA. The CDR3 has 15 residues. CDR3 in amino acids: CASSLTGGTNQPQHF. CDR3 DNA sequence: TGTGCCAGCAGCTTAACGGGGGGGACCAATCAGCCCCAGCATTTT.

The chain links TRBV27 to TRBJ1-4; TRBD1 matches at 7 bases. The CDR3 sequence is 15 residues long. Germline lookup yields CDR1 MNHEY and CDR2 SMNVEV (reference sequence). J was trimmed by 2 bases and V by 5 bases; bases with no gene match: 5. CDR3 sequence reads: CASSPGQVTNEKLFF. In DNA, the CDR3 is TGTGCCAGCAGTCCCGGACAGGTTACTAATGAAAAACTGTTTTTT.

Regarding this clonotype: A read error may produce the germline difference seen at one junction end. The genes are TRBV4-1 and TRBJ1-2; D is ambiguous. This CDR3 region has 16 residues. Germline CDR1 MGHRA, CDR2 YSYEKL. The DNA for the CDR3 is TGCACCAGCAGCCATGGGGAGATCCGTGGGGACTATGGCTACACCTTC. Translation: CTSSHGEIRGDYGYTF.

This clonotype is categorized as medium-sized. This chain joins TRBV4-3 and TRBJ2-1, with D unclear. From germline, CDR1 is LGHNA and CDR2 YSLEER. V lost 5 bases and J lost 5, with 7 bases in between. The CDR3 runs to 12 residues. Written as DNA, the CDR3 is TGCGCCAGCAGCTCCTGGAACAATGAGCAGTTCTTC. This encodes CASSSWNNEQFF.

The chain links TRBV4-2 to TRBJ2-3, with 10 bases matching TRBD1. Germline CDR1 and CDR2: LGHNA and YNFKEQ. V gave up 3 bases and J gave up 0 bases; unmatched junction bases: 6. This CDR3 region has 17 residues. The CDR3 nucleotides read TGTGCCAGCAGCCAGATCGACAGGGGGCTAAGCACAGATACGCAGTATTTT. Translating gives CASSQIDRGLSTDTQYF.

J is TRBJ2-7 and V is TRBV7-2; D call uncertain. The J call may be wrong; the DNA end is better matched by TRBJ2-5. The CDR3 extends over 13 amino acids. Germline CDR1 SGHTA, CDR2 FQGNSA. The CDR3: CASMETAQETQYF. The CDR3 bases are TGTGCCAGCATGGAGACCGCGCAAGAGACCCAGTACTTC.

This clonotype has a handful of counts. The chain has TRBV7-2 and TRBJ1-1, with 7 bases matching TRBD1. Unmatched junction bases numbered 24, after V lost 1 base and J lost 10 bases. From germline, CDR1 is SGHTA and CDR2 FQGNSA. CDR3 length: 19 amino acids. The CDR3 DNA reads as TGTGCCAGCAGCTTAGGGCCGGGACAGCCCTTCCGTCTGCCGGAGCGAGCTTTCTTT. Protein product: CASSLGPGQPFRLPERAFF.

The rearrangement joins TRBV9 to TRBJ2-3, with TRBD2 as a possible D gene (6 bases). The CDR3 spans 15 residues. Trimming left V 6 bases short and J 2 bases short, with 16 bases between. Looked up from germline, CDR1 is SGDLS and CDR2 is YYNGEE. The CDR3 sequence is CASTSASAPTDTQYF. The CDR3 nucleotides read TGTGCCAGCACTTCCGCTAGCGCCCCCACAGATACGCAGTATTTT.

CDR3 nucleotides: TGTGCCAGCAGTTCAAGACAATTGACAGATACGCAGTATTTT. Translation gives CASSSRQLTDTQYF. The genes are TRBV28 and TRBJ2-3; D is undetermined. V shed 4 bases and J shed 3 bases, with 11 bases lying between them. The germline V gene encodes CDR1 MDHEN and CDR2 SYDVKM. The CDR3 has 14 amino acids.

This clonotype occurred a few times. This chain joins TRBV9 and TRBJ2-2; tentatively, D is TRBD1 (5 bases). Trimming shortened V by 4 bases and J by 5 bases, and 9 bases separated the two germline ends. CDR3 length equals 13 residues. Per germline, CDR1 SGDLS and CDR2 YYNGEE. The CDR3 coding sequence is TGTGCCAGCAGCCCTCGGACAACCGGGGAGCTGTTTTTT. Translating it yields CASSPRTTGELFF.

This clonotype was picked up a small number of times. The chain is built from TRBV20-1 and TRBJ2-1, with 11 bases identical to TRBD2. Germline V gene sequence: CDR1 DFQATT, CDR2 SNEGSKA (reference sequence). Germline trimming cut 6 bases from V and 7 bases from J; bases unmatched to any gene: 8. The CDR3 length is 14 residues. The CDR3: CSASSGGGGNEQFF. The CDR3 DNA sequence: TGCAGTGCGAGTAGCGGGGGGGGAGGGAATGAGCAGTTCTTC.

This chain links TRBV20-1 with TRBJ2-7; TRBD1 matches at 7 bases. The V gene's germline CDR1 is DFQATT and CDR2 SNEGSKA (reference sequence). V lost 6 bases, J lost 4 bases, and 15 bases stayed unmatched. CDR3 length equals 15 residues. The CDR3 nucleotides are TGCAGTGCCGTCAGCCCCGGGACAGCTAAATACGAGCAGTACTTC. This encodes CSAVSPGTAKYEQYF.

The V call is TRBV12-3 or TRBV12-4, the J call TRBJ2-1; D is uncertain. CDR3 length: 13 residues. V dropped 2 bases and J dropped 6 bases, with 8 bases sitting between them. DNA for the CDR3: TGTGCCAGCAGTTTATTCCGGGCCAATGAGCAGTTCTTC. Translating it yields CASSLFRANEQFF.

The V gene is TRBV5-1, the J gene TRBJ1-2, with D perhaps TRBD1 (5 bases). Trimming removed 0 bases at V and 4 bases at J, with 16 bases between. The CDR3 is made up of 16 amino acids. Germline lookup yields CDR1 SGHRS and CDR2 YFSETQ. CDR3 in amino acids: CASSLGAGQGIYGYTF. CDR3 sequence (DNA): TGCGCCAGCAGCTTGGGAGCGGGGCAGGGTATCTATGGCTACACCTTC.

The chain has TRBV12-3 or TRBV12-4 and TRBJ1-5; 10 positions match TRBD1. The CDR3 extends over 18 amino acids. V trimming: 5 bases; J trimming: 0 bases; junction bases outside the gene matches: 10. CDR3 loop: CASSPGTGDPLSNQPQHF. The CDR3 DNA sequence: TGTGCCAGCAGTCCCGGGACAGGGGACCCTCTTAGCAATCAGCCCCAGCATTTT.

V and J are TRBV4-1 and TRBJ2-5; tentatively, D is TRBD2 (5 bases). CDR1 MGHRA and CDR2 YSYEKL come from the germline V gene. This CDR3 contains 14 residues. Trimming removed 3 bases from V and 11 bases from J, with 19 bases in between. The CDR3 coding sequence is TGCGCCAGCAGCCAGGGCCTCGCCGGGGATGAGCAGTACTTC. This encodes CASSQGLAGDEQYF.